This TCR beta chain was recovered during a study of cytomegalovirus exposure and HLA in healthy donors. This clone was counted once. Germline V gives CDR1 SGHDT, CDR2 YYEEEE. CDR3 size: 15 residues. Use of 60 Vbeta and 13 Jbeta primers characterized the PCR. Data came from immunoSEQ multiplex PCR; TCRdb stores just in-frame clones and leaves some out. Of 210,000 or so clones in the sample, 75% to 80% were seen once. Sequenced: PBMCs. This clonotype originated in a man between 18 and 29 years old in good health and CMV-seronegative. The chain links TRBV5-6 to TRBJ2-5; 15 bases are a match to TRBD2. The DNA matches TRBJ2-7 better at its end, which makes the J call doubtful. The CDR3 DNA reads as TGTGCCAGCAGACCTCGGACTAGCGGGAGGGTCGAGCAGTACTTC. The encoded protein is CASRPRTSGRVEQYF.